This T cell receptor beta chain was found in a study of CD4 T cells in relation to SARS-CoV-2 and coronaviruses. Background on the study: PBMCs were cultured with antigen for nine to eleven days before TCR beta sequencing.

Profiling relied on immunoSEQ multiplex PCR, and the TCRdb table lists in-frame clones only, not all of them. The table lists about 36,000 clones, about four fifths of them singletons. This clone was found once. Antigen specificity is unknown. Losses at the gene ends were 0 bases for V and 7 bases for J; bases not matched to a gene: 2. Germline assignment: CDR1 KGHDR and CDR2 SFDVKD. This CDR3 has 15 amino acids. The study's findings and limits: Crossreactive clones expanded significantly less to SARS-CoV-2 than monoreactive clones.

The chain is built from TRBV24-1 and TRBJ1-6, with TRBD1 identical over 7 bases. Specimen: naive CD4+ T cells from PBMCs, cultured in vitro. The sample's subset: naive CD4+ T cells isolated by negative enrichment. This clonotype was sampled from an adult with COVID-19. The CDR3 is CATSDLVQGNSPLHF. CDR3 in DNA: TGTGCCACCAGTGATTTGGTACAGGGGAATTCACCCCTCCACTTT.